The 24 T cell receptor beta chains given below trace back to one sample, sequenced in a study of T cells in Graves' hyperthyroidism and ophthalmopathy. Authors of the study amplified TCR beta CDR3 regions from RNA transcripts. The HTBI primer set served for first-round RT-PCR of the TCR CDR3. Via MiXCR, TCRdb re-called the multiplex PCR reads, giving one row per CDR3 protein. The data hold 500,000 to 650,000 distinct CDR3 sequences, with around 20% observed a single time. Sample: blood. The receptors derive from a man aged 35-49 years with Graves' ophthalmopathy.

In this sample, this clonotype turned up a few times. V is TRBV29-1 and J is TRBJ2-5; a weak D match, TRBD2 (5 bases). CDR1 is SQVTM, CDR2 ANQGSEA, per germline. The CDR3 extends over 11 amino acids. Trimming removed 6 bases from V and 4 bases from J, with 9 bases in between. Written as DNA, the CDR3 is TGCAGCGTCGGGGATCGAGAGACCCAGTACTTC. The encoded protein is CSVGDRETQYF. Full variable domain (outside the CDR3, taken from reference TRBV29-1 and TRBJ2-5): SAVISQKPSRDICQRGTSLTIQCQVDSQVTMMFWYRQQPGQSLTLIATANQGSEATYESGFVIDKFPISRPNLTFSTLTVSNMSPEDSSIYLCSVGDRETQYFGPGTRLLVL.

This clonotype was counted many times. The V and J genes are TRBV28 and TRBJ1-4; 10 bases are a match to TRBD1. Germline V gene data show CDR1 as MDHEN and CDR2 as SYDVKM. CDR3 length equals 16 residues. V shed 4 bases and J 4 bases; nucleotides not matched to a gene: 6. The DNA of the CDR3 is TGTGCCAGCAGTTCAACCGGGACAGGGGATAATGAAAAACTGTTTTTT. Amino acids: CASSSTGTGDNEKLFF.

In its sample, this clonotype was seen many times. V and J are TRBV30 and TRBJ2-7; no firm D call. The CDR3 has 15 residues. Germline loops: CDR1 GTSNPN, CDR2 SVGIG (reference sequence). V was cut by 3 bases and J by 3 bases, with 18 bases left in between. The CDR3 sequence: CAWSAPGWRYYEQYF. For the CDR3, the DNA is TGTGCCTGGAGCGCGCCCGGGTGGCGCTACTACGAGCAGTACTTC.

CDR3 bases: TGTGCCAGTAGTATAGGAAAGGACCCGAACTACGAGCAGTACTTC. Translation gives CASSIGKDPNYEQYF. The chain is built from TRBV19 and TRBJ2-7; D unresolved. V lost 1 base and J lost 3, with 13 bases in between. This CDR3 is 15 amino acids long. Germline-derived CDR1 and CDR2 are LNHDA and SQIVND (reference sequence).

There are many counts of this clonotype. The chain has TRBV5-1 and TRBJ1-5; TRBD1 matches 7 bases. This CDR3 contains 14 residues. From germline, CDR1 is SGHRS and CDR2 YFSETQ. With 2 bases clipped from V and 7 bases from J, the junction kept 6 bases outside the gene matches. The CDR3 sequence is CASSFGTEGQPQHF. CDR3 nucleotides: TGCGCCAGCAGCTTTGGGACAGAGGGACAGCCCCAGCATTTT.

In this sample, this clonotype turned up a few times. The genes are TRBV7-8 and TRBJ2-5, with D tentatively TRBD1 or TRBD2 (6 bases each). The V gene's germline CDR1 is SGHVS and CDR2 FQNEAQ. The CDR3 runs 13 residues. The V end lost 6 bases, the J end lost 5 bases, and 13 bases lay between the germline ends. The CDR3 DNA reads TGTGCCAGCAGAAAACGGGGGCTTGAGACCCAGTACTTC. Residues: CASRKRGLETQYF.

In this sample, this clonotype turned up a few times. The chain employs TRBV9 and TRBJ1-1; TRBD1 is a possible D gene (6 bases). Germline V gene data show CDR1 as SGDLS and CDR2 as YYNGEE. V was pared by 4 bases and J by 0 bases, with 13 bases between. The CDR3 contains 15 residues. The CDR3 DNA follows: TGTGCCAGCAGCCCTTACGGACAGATGAACACTGAAGCTTTCTTT. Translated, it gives CASSPYGQMNTEAFF.

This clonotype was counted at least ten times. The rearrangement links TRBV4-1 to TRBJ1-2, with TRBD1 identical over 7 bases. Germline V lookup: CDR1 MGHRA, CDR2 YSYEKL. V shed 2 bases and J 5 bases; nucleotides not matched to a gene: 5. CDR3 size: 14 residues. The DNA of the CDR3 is TGCGCCAGCAGCCAACCGACAGGGCAGTATGGCTACACCTTC. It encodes CASSQPTGQYGYTF.

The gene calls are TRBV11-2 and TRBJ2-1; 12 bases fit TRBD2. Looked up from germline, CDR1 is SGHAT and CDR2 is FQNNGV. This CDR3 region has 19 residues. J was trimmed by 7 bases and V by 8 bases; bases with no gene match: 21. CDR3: CASGYPPTGTSGWRNEQFF. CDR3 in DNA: TGTGCCAGCGGATACCCCCCTACCGGGACTAGCGGGTGGCGGAATGAGCAGTTCTTC.

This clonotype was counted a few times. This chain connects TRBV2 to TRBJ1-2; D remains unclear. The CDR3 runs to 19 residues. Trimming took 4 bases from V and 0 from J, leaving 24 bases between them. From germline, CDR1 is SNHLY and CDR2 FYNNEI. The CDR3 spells CASSGFWRFETKANYGYTF. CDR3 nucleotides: TGTGCCAGCAGTGGCTTTTGGCGGTTTGAGACGAAAGCTAACTATGGCTACACCTTC.

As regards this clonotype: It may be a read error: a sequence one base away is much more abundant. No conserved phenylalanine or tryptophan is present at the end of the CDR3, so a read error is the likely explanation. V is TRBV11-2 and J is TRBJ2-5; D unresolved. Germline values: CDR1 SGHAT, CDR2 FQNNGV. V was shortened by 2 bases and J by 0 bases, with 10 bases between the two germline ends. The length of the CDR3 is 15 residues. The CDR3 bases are TGTGCCAGCAGCTTATCGTGGTCGTACCAAGAGACCCAGTACTCC. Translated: CASSLSWSYQETQYS.

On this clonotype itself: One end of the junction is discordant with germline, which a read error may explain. CDR3 bases: TGTGCCAGCAGCGTAGAGGGCAGCTCCTACGAGCGGTACTTC. Translated, it gives CASSVEGSSYERYF. The chain carries TRBV9 and TRBJ2-7; no reliable D call. CDR3 size: 14 residues. Germline assignment: CDR1 SGDLS and CDR2 YYNGEE. Full variable domain (rest looked up from reference TRBV9 and TRBJ2-7): DSGVTQTPKHLITATGQRVTLRCSPRSGDLSVYWYQQSLDQGLQFLIQYYNGEERAKGNILERFSAQQFPDLHSELNLSSLELGDSALYFCASSVEGSSYERYFGPGTRLTVT.

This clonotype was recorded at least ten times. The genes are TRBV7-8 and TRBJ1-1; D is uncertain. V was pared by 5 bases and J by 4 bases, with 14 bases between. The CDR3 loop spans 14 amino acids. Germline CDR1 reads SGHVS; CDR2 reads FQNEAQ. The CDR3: CASSHGDLGTEAFF. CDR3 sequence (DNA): TGTGCCAGCAGCCACGGGGATTTGGGCACTGAAGCTTTCTTT.

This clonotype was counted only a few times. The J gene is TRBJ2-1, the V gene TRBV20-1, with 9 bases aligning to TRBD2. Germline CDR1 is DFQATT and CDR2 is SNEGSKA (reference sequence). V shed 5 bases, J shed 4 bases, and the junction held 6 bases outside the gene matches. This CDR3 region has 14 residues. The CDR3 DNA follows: TGCAGTGCTGAGCGGGGGGACATATACAATGAGCAGTTCTTC. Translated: CSAERGDIYNEQFF.

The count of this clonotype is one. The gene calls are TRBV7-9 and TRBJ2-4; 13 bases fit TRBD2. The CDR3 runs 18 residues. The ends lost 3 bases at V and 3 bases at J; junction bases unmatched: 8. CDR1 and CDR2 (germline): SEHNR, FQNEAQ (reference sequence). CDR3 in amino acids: CASSFPTSGRMGKNIQYF. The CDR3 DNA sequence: TGTGCCAGCAGCTTTCCGACTAGCGGGAGGATGGGCAAAAACATTCAGTACTTC. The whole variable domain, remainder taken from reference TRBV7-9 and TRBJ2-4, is DTGVSQNPRHKITKRGQNVTFRCDPISEHNRLYWYRQTLGQGPEFLTYFQNEAQLEKSRLLSDRFSAERPKGSFSTLEIQRTEQGDSAMYLCASSFPTSGRMGKNIQYFGAGTRLSVL.

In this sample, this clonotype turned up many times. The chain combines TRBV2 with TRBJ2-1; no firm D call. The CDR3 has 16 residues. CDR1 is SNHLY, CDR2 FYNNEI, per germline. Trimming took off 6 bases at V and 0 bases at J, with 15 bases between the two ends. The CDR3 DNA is TGTGCCAGCAGCGAGAGCGCCCCAAGCTCCTACAATGAGCAGTTCTTC. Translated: CASSESAPSSYNEQFF.

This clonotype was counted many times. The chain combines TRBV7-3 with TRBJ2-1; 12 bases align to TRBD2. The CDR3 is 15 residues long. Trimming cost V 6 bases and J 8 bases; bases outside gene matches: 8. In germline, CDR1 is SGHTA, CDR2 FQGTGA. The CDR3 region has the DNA TGTGCCAGCAGTAACGGACTAGCGGGATTCGATGAGCAGTTCTTC. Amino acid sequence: CASSNGLAGFDEQFF.

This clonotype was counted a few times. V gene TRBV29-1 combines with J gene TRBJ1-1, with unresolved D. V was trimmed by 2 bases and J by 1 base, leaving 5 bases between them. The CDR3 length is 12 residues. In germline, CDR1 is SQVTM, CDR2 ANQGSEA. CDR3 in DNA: TGCAGCGTTGAAAAGACGAACACTGAAGCTTTCTTT. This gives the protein CSVEKTNTEAFF.

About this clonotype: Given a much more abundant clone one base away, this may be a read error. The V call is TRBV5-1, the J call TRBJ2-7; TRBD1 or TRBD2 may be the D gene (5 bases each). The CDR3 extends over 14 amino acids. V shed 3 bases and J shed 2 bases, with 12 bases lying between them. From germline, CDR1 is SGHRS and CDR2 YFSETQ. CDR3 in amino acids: CASSSGSRTYEQYF. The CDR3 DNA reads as TGCGCCAGCAGCTCAGGGAGCCGGACCTACGAGCAGTACTTC.

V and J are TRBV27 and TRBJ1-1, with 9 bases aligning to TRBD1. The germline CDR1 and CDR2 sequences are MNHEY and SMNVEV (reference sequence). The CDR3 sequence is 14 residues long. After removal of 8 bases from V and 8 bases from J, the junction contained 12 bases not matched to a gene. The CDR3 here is CASGPTGGKVEAFF. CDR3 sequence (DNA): TGTGCCAGCGGACCAACAGGGGGCAAAGTAGAAGCTTTCTTT.

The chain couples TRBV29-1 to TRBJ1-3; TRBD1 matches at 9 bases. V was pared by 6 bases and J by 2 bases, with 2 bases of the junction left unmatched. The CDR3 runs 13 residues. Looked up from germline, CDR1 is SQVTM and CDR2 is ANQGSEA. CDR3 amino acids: CSVRTGAGNTIYF. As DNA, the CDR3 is TGCAGCGTCCGGACAGGGGCTGGAAACACCATATATTTT.

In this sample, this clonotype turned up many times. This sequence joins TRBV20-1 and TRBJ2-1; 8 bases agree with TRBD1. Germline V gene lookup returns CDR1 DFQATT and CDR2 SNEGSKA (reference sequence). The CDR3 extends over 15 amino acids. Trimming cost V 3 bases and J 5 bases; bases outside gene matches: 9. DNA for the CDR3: TGCAGTGCTAGTGCTGCGGGACAGGTGAACAATGAGCAGTTCTTC. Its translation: CSASAAGQVNNEQFF.

CDR3 coding DNA: TGTGCCAGCAGCCAACCGGGGGCGGAGACCCAGTACTTC. Translation gives CASSQPGAETQYF. The chain uses TRBV3-1 and TRBJ2-5, with D perhaps given as TRBD1 or TRBD2 (6 bases each). The germline V gene encodes CDR1 LGHDT and CDR2 YNNKEL (reference sequence). Trimming cost V 2 bases and J 5 bases, with 9 bases left between them. This CDR3 is built from 13 residues.

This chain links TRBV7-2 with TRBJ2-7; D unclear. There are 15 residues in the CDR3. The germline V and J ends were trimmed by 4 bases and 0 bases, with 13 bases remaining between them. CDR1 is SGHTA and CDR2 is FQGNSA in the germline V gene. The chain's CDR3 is CASSSTVSGSYEQYF. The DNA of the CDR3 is TGTGCCAGCAGCTCCACAGTATCTGGCTCCTACGAGCAGTACTTC.